This T cell receptor beta chain was captured in a study of T cell responses to AZD1222 COVID-19 vaccine. Libraries were prepared by immunoSEQ multiplex PCR; TCRdb keeps only in-frame clonotypes and omits some of them. The data show about 47,000 clones, about 80% seen once. Study outcomes and limitations: Repertoire sampling was restricted to post-peak T cell response timepoints. The study reported that nearly half of spike-specific TCRs target unmutated variant regions.

Turning to this clone: Its antigen is unidentified.

In germline, CDR1 is SEHNR, CDR2 FQNEAQ (reference sequence). Trimming at V came to 2 bases and at J to 6 bases, leaving 5 bases not matched to a gene. The CDR3 consists of 14 residues. This clonotype originated in an adult who received the MenACWY meningococcal vaccine as a control. V gene TRBV7-9 combines with J gene TRBJ1-1; 8 nucleotides agree with TRBD1. Sequenced here: peripheral blood, sampled 28 days after the second dose of the MenACWY control vaccine. In DNA, the CDR3 is TGTGCCAGCAGCTTAACAGGGGGTCGTTCTGAAGCTTTCTTT. Translating gives CASSLTGGRSEAFF.